Below are 3 T cell receptor beta chains sequenced from a single sample in a study of cytomegalovirus exposure and HLA in healthy donors. A multiplex PCR was run with 60 Vbeta primers and 13 Jbeta primers. Clones were read by immunoSEQ multiplex PCR, and TCRdb kept only the in-frame ones, dropping some. The table lists approximately 170,000 clones, around 73% of them singletons. Sequencing used PBMCs. These receptors originate from a woman aged 18-29 years in good health and CMV-seropositive.

On this clone itself: This is likely a read error, given that the CDR3 carries no conserved phenylalanine or tryptophan at its end. The rearrangement joins TRBV12-5 to TRBJ1-5; 7 bases fit TRBD1. After removal of 10 bases from V and 1 base from J, the junction contained 10 bases not matched to a gene. The germline V gene encodes CDR1 LGHNT and CDR2 FRNRAP. This CDR3 is built from 15 residues. CDR3 sequence reads: CATARGQGSNQPQHL. The CDR3, as DNA: TGTGCTACCGCAAGGGGGCAGGGGAGCAATCAGCCCCAGCATCTT.

CDR3 coding DNA: TGTGCCTGGAGGTCCTCGGGGACTGGAAACACCATATATTTT. Translated: CAWRSSGTGNTIYF. J is TRBJ1-3 and V is TRBV30, with D unresolved. The CDR3 consists of 14 residues. V was shortened by 3 bases and J by 2 bases, with 11 bases between the two germline ends. CDR1 and CDR2 (germline): GTSNPN, SVGIG (reference sequence).

The genes are TRBV15 and TRBJ2-5; unclear D gene. From germline, CDR1 is LNHNV and CDR2 YYDKDF (reference sequence). With 0 bases removed from V and 5 bases from J, the gap between germline ends came to 10 bases. The CDR3 runs 14 residues. Here the CDR3 DNA reads TGTGCCACCAGCAGAGATAGGCAGGCCGAGACCCAGTACTTC. Encoded protein: CATSRDRQAETQYF.